These 24 T cell receptor beta chains originate from one sample sequenced in a study of blood T cells in healthy people across ages. A second 7 to 11 cycle PCR used barcoded and J-beta primers. TCRdb recomputed calls from the 5' RACE reads with MiXCR, one row per CDR3 protein. The table shows over a million distinct CDR3 sequences, with approximately 39% occurring only once. The sequenced material came from blood. The source of these receptors is a woman younger than 30 in good health.

There are a few counts of this clonotype. V and J are TRBV12-3 or TRBV12-4 and TRBJ1-5, with D tentatively TRBD1 (6 bases). The CDR3 covers 19 residues. V was cut by 5 bases and J by 4 bases, with 27 bases left in between. The CDR3 spells CASSLTLGAWEGVNQPQHF. DNA for the CDR3: TGTGCCAGCAGTCTGACATTGGGGGCCTGGGAAGGAGTAAATCAGCCCCAGCATTTT.

The chain uses TRBV28 and TRBJ1-5, with D possibly TRBD1 on 5 matching bases. The CDR3 covers 15 residues. Germline V gives CDR1 MDHEN, CDR2 SYDVKM. V lost 4 bases, J lost 3 bases, and 13 bases lay in between. The CDR3 protein is CASSSRESPNQPQHF. The CDR3 nucleotides are TGTGCCAGCAGTTCCAGGGAAAGCCCCAATCAGCCCCAGCATTTT.

J is TRBJ1-1 and V is TRBV6-6, with TRBD1 identical over 8 bases. The CDR3 contains 17 residues. Trimming removed 0 bases from V and 1 base from J; junction bases left unmatched: 7. Germline V gene sequence: CDR1 MNHNY, CDR2 SVGAGI (reference sequence). Here the CDR3 reads CASSYSEDREKNTEAFF. As DNA, the CDR3 is TGTGCCAGCAGTTACTCGGAGGACAGGGAGAAGAACACTGAAGCTTTCTTT.

This clonotype occurred a few times. The germline gene is not matched at one end of the junction; a read error may be the cause. The rearrangement uses TRBV7-9 and TRBJ2-3, with D tentatively TRBD1 (5 bases). CDR3 length equals 15 residues. Germline V lookup: CDR1 SEHNR, CDR2 FQNEAQ (reference sequence). The CDR3 protein is CAGSLPTGPTDTQYF. For the CDR3, the DNA is TGTGCCGGCAGCCTACCAACAGGACCCACTGATACGCAGTATTTT.

In its sample, this clonotype was seen a few times. This CDR3 reads CASSQLGFMNTEAFF. For the CDR3, the DNA is TGCGCCAGCAGCCAGCTCGGGTTCATGAACACTGAAGCTTTCTTT. This sequence joins TRBV4-3 and TRBJ1-1; no firm D call. The CDR3 has 15 residues. V dropped 3 bases and J dropped 0 bases, with 11 bases sitting between them. Germline lookup yields CDR1 LGHNA and CDR2 YSLEER.

The CDR3 nucleotides read TGTGCCACCAGCAGAGGTAAAGGGACAAGACTTACCTACGAGCAGTACTTC. Translation: CATSRGKGTRLTYEQYF. J is TRBJ2-7 and V is TRBV15; TRBD1 is a possible D gene (6 bases). Per germline, CDR1 LNHNV and CDR2 YYDKDF (reference sequence). Trimming left V 1 base short and J 2 bases short, with 18 bases between. The CDR3 loop spans 17 amino acids.

V gene TRBV20-1 combines with J gene TRBJ1-1; D uncertain. Germline loops: CDR1 DFQATT, CDR2 SNEGSKA (reference sequence). The CDR3 covers 15 residues. The ends were cut back, 0 bases at V and 1 base at J, with 12 bases in the middle. The CDR3 reads CSARDARRENTEAFF. As DNA, the CDR3 is TGCAGTGCTAGAGACGCCCGTCGGGAGAACACTGAAGCTTTCTTT.

This sequence joins TRBV5-1 and TRBJ1-2, with 8 nucleotides matching TRBD1. This CDR3 spans 15 amino acids. J was trimmed by 8 bases and V by 3 bases; bases with no gene match: 12. Germline lookup yields CDR1 SGHRS and CDR2 YFSETQ. Written as DNA, the CDR3 is TGCGCCAGCAGCTGGACGACAGGGGCGTCGAACGGCTACACCTTC. Translation gives CASSWTTGASNGYTF.

This clonotype appeared a few times. J is TRBJ1-1 and V is TRBV5-1; D not certain. This CDR3 spans 12 amino acids. Trimming shortened V by 0 bases and J by 7 bases, and 7 bases separated the two germline ends. The germline V gene has CDR1 SGHRS and CDR2 YFSETQ. CDR3 region: CASSLDSFEAFF. DNA of the CDR3: TGCGCCAGCAGCTTGGACAGTTTTGAAGCTTTCTTT.

This clonotype was observed a few times. This chain links TRBV7-6 with TRBJ1-4, with 8 bases that match TRBD1. CDR1 is SGHVS, CDR2 FNYEAQ, per germline. The CDR3 is 19 amino acids. After removal of 1 base from V and 3 bases from J, the junction contained 13 bases not matched to a gene. CDR3 DNA: TGTGCCAGCAGCTTAGATCTTCAGGGGGCGCGAGGGGCTAATGAAAAACTGTTTTTT. This gives the protein CASSLDLQGARGANEKLFF. The full variable domain, with the rest looked up from reference TRBV7-6 and TRBJ1-4, is GAGVSQSPRYKVTKRGQDVALRCDPISGHVSLYWYRQALGQGPEFLTYFNYEAQQDKSGLPNDRFSAERPEGSISTLTIQRTEQRDSAMYRCASSLDLQGARGANEKLFFGSGTQLSVL.

The rearrangement joins TRBV5-6 to TRBJ2-7; D gene ambiguous. Germline CDR1 and CDR2: SGHDT and YYEEEE. V was pared by 2 bases and J by 0 bases, with 12 bases between. The CDR3 loop spans 15 amino acids. The CDR3 spells CASSFSRRSSYEQYF. The CDR3 bases are TGTGCCAGCAGCTTCTCACGTCGTAGCTCCTACGAGCAGTACTTC.

V and J are TRBV4-1 and TRBJ2-2, with D possibly being TRBD1 (5 bases). This CDR3 is 15 amino acids long. Trimming shortened V by 1 base and J by 7 bases, and 13 bases separated the two germline ends. Per the germline V gene, CDR1 is MGHRA and CDR2 is YSYEKL. CDR3 amino acids: CASSQAGHAIGELFF. The CDR3 DNA reads TGCGCCAGCAGCCAAGCCGGACACGCTATCGGGGAGCTGTTTTTT.

The chain couples TRBV20-1 to TRBJ1-2; tentatively, D is TRBD1 (6 bases). This CDR3 has 15 residues. The V gene's germline CDR1 is DFQATT and CDR2 SNEGSKA (reference sequence). The V end was cut by 2 bases, the J end by 4 bases, with 17 bases between. DNA of the CDR3: TGCAGTGCTAGACGTACAGGGCCCGCTGGCTATGGCTACACCTTC. Translating gives CSARRTGPAGYGYTF.

This clonotype was recorded once. The chain joins TRBV6-2 or TRBV6-3 to TRBJ1-5, with 8 bases identical to TRBD1. Germline V CDR1 and CDR2: MNHEY, SVGEGT. With 2 bases clipped from V and 5 bases from J, the junction kept 5 bases outside the gene matches. The CDR3 totals 15 residues. The CDR3 loop reads CASSYAGQDYQPQHF. The CDR3 coding sequence is TGTGCCAGCAGTTACGCGGGACAGGATTATCAGCCCCAGCATTTT.

This clonotype occurred a few times. The chain carries TRBV20-1 and TRBJ2-5; 7 nucleotides match TRBD2. CDR1 is DFQATT and CDR2 is SNEGSKA in the germline V gene (reference sequence). V trimming: 2 bases; J trimming: 2 bases; junction bases outside the gene matches: 2. The CDR3 covers 13 residues. In DNA form, the CDR3 reads TGCAGTGCTAGACAGCGGGGACAAGAGACCCAGTACTTC. This codes for CSARQRGQETQYF.

This clonotype was detected a few times. V gene TRBV10-3 combines with J gene TRBJ2-7, with 9 bases lining up with TRBD1. The CDR3 has 13 amino acids. V lost 10 bases, J lost 6 bases, and 10 bases stayed unmatched. Germline V gene data show CDR1 as ENHRY and CDR2 as SYGVKD. The CDR3 DNA sequence: TGTGCCACCGGGGACAGGGTCGAACTCGAGCAGTACTTC. It specifies CATGDRVELEQYF.

J is TRBJ2-7 and V is TRBV7-9, with a weak D call TRBD1 (5 bases). V gave up 3 bases and J gave up 0 bases, with 9 bases separating them. CDR3 length: 14 residues. The germline gives CDR1 SEHNR, CDR2 FQNEAQ (reference sequence). CDR3 nucleotides: TGTGCCAGCAGCTTTCCAGGGCACTCCTACGAGCAGTACTTC. This codes for CASSFPGHSYEQYF.

This clonotype was picked up a small number of times. The DNA of the CDR3 is TGTGCCAGCAGCTCAACAACTAGCGGGGGGCCCCCTCATTATGAGCAGTTCTTC. This translates into CASSSTTSGGPPHYEQFF. This rearrangement joins TRBV7-9 to TRBJ2-1; TRBD2 matches at 12 bases. The CDR3 runs to 18 residues. The V and J ends lost 4 bases and 8 bases, in that order; junction bases with no gene match: 15. Germline V lookup: CDR1 SEHNR, CDR2 FQNEAQ (reference sequence).

The chain employs TRBV7-9 and TRBJ1-5; D is ambiguous. Germline CDR1 reads SEHNR; CDR2 reads FQNEAQ (reference sequence). The CDR3 spans 14 residues. V lost 5 bases and J 5 bases, leaving 13 bases between the germline ends. CDR3 region: CASSTRTTDQPQHF. DNA for the CDR3: TGTGCCAGCAGCACCCGGACGACGGATCAGCCCCAGCATTTT.

The chain carries TRBV10-3 and TRBJ2-5; D may be TRBD1 (6 bases). The DNA end favors TRBJ2-7, so the J call may be wrong. From germline, CDR1 is ENHRY and CDR2 SYGVKD. This CDR3 contains 13 residues. The CDR3 region is CAVRTASSYEQYF. The CDR3 DNA sequence: TGTGCCGTCCGGACAGCAAGTAGCTACGAGCAGTACTTC.

V usage is TRBV3-1 and J usage is TRBJ2-1, with D perhaps TRBD2 (6 bases). V shed 1 base and J shed 7 bases, with 11 bases lying between them. Germline V gives CDR1 LGHDT, CDR2 YNNKEL (reference sequence). The CDR3 contains 14 residues. CDR3 residues: CASSQVAGLNEQFF. CDR3 coding DNA: TGTGCCAGCAGCCAAGTTGCGGGGCTAAATGAGCAGTTCTTC.

This clonotype turned up a few times. This rearrangement joins TRBV7-3 to TRBJ2-3, with a weak D call TRBD2 (6 bases). V was shortened by 4 bases and J by 1 base, with 9 bases between the two germline ends. CDR3 length: 14 residues. The V gene's germline CDR1 is SGHTA and CDR2 FQGTGA. Here the CDR3 reads CASSWTTGTDTQYF. In nucleotides, the CDR3 is TGTGCCAGCAGCTGGACTACCGGCACAGATACGCAGTATTTT.

The chain uses TRBV12-3 or TRBV12-4 and TRBJ2-2; D tentatively fits TRBD1 or TRBD2 (5 bases each). The CDR3 has 15 amino acids. The ends were cut back, 3 bases at V and 4 bases at J, with 12 bases in the middle. The CDR3 nucleotides read TGTGCCAGCAGTTTCGGGGCCAGGAGCACCGGGGAGCTGTTTTTT. It translates to CASSFGARSTGELFF.

V is TRBV19 and J is TRBJ2-1, with TRBD1 identical over 10 bases. J lost 9 bases, V lost 7 bases, and 15 bases had no gene match. CDR3 length: 16 residues. Germline lookup yields CDR1 LNHDA and CDR2 SQIVND (reference sequence). DNA of the CDR3: TGTGCCAGTATCTCGACCGGGACAGGGGAACTGACTGAGCAGTTCTTC. This encodes CASISTGTGELTEQFF. The whole variable domain, remainder taken from reference TRBV19 and TRBJ2-1, is DGGITQSPKYLFRKEGQNVTLSCEQNLNHDAMYWYRQDPGQGLRLIYYSQIVNDFQKGDIAEGYSVSREKKESFPLTVTSAQKNPTAFYLCASISTGTGELTEQFFGPGTRLTVL.